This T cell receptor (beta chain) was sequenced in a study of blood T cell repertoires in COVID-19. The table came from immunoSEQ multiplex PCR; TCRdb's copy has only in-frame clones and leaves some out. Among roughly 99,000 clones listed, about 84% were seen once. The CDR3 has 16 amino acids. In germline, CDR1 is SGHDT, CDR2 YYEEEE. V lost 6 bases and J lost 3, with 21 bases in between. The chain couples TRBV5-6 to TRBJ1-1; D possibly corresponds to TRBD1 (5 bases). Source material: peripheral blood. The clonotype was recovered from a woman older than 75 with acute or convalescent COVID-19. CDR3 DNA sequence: TGTGCCAGCATCCAAAACCCGGGGGGAGGACACACTGAAGCTTTCTTT. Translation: CASIQNPGGGHTEAFF.